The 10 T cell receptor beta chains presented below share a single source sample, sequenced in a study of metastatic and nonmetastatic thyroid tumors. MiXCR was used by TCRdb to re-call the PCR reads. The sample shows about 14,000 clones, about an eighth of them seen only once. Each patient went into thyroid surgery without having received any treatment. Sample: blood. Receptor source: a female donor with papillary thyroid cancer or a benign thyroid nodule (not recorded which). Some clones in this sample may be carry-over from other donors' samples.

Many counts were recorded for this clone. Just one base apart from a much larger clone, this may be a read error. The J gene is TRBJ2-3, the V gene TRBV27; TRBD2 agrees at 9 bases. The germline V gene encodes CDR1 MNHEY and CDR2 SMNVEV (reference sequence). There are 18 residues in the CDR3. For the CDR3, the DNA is TGTGCCGGCAGTTGGGGTTTAGGTAGCGGGAGAAGTACAGATACGCAGTATTTT. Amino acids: CAGSWGLGSGRSTDTQYF.

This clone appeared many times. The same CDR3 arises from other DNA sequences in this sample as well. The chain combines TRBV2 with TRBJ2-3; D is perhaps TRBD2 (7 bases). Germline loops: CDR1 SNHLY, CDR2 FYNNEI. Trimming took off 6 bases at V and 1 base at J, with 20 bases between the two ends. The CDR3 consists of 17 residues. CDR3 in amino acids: CASRRSFGGAGTDTQYF. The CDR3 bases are TGTGCCAGCAGGAGATCTTTTGGGGGGGCGGGCACAGATACGCAGTATTTT.

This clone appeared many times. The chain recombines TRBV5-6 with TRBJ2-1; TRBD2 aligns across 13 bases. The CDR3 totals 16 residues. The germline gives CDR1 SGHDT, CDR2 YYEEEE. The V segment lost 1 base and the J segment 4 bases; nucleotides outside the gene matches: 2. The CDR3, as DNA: TGTGCCAGCAGCTTGTCGACTAGCGGGGGGTACAATGAGCAGTTCTTC. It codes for CASSLSTSGGYNEQFF.

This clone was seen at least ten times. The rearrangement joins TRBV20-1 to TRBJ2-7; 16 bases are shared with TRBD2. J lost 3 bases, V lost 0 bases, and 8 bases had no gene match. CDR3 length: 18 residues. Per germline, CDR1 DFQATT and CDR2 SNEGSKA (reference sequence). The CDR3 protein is CSAREPLGLAGGDYEQYF. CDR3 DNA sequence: TGCAGTGCTAGAGAACCCCTGGGACTAGCGGGAGGGGACTACGAGCAGTACTTC.

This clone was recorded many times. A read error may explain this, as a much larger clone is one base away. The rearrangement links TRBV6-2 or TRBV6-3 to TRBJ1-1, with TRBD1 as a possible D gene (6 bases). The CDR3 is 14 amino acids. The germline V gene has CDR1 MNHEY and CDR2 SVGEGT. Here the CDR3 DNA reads TGTGCCAGCAGTCCCAACAGGGTCGGGACTGAAGCTTTCTTC. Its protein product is CASSPNRVGTEAFF.

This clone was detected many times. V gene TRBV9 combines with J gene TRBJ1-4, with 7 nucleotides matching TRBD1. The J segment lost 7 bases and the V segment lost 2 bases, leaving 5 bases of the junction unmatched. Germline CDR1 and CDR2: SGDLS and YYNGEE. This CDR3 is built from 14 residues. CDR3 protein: CASSVHGDSEKLFF. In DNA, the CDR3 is TGTGCCAGCAGCGTCCATGGGGACAGTGAAAAACTGTTTTTT.

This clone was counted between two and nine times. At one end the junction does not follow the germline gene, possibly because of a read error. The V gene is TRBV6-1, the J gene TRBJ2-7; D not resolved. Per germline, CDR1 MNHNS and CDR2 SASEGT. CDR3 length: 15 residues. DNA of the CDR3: TGTGCCATCAGTGATGGATTGGCGGCCTCCTACGAGCAGTACTTC. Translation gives CAISDGLAASYEQYF.

The CDR3 region is CASSVEYRAAGELFF. CDR3 DNA sequence: TGTGCCAGCAGTGTCGAGTACAGGGCGGCCGGGGAGCTGTTTTTT. The chain has TRBV6-1 and TRBJ2-2; TRBD1 might be the D (6 bases). The CDR3 extends over 15 amino acids. The germline V gene encodes CDR1 MNHNS and CDR2 SASEGT. V was cut by 4 bases and J by 6 bases, with 15 bases left in between.

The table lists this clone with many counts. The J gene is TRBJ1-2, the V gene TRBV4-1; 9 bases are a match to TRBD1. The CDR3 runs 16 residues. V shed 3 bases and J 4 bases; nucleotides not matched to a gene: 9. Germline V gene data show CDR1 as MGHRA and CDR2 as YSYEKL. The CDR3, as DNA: TGCGCCAGCAGCCACGTCGGCTCGGGACAGGGCTATGGCTACACCTTC. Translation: CASSHVGSGQGYGYTF.

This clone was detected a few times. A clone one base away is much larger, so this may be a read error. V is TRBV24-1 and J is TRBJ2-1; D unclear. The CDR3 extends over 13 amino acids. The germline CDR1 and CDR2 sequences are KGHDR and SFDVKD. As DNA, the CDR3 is TGTGCCACCAGTGGGATCACATACAATGAGCAGTCCTTC. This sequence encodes CATSGITYNEQSF.